This T cell receptor beta chain was identified in a study of blood T cell repertoires in COVID-19. Study overall: The study drew acute and convalescent COVID-19 samples from the United States, Italy and Spain. PBMCs, B-cell-depleted T cells, or T cells provided the cDNA or gDNA that made up the material.

Authors' data handling: Amplifying reference gene primers gave estimates of nucleated cell counts. TCRdb keeps only in-frame clones here, not all; method: immunoSEQ multiplex PCR. The DNA was the basis for D and trimming; V, J and clone size are from that table. The table records 80,000 or so clones, roughly 87% of them present only once. The CDR3 loop spans 15 amino acids. The junction had 9 bases not matched to a gene; V was cut back by 6 bases and J by 4 bases. Germline values: CDR1 SEHNR, CDR2 FQNEAQ (reference sequence). This rearrangement joins TRBV7-9 to TRBJ1-2, with TRBD1 matching 9 bases. Sequences were obtained from peripheral blood. The sequence was collected from a man in his forties or fifties with acute or convalescent COVID-19. CDR3 amino acids: CASSISGQGSYGYTF. The DNA of the CDR3 is TGTGCCAGCAGTATATCGGGACAGGGCAGCTATGGCTACACCTTC.